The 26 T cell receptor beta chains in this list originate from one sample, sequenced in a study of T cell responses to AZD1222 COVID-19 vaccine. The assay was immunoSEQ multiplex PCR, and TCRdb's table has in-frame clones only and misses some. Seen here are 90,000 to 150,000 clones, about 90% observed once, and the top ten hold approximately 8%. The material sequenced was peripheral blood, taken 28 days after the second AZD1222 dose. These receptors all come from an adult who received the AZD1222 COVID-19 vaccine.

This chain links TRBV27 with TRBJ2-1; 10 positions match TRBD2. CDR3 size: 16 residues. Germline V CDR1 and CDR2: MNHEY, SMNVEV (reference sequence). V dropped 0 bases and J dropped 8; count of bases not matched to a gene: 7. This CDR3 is CASSLSTGLADDEQFF. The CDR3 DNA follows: TGTGCCAGCAGTTTATCCACAGGACTAGCGGACGATGAGCAGTTCTTC.

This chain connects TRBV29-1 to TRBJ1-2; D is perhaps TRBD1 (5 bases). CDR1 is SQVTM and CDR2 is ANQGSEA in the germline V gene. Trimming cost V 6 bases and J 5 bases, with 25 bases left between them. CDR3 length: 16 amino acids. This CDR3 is CSVGGQGAEGGYGYTF. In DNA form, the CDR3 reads TGCAGCGTCGGAGGTCAAGGGGCGGAGGGAGGGTATGGCTACACCTTC.

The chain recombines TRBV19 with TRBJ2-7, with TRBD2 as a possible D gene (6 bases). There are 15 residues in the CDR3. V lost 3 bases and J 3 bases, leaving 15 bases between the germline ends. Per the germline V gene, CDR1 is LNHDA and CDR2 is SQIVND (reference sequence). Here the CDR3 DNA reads TGTGCCAGTAGTATGGTGGGACTTCAAGTCTACGAGCAGTACTTC. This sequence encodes CASSMVGLQVYEQYF. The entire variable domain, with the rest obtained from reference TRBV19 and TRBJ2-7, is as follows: DGGITQSPKYLFRKEGQNVTLSCEQNLNHDAMYWYRQDPGQGLRLIYYSQIVNDFQKGDIAEGYSVSREKKESFPLTVTSAQKNPTAFYLCASSMVGLQVYEQYFGPGTRLTVT.

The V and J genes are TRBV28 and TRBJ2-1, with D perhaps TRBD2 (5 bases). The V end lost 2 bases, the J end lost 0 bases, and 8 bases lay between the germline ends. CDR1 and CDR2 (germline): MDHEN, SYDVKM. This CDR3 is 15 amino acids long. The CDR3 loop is CASSLVGSSYNEQFF. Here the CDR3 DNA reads TGTGCCAGCAGTTTAGTTGGGAGCTCCTACAATGAGCAGTTCTTC. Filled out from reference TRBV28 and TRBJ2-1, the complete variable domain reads DVKVTQSSRYLVKRTGEKVFLECVQDMDHENMFWYRQDPGLGLRLIYFSYDVKMKEKGDIPEGYSVSREKKERFSLILESASTNQTSMYLCASSLVGSSYNEQFFGPGTRLTVL.

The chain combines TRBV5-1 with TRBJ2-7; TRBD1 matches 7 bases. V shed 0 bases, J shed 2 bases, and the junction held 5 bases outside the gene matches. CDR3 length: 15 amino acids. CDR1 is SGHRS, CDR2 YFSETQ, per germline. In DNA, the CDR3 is TGCGCCAGCAGCTTGGCTAGACAGGGACCCTACGAGCAGTACTTC. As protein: CASSLARQGPYEQYF.

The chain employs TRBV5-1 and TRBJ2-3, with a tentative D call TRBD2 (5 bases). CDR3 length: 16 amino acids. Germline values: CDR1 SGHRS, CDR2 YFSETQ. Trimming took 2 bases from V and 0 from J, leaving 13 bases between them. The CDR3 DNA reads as TGCGCCAGCAGCTTTTATAGTGCGGGTAGCACAGATACGCAGTATTTT. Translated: CASSFYSAGSTDTQYF.

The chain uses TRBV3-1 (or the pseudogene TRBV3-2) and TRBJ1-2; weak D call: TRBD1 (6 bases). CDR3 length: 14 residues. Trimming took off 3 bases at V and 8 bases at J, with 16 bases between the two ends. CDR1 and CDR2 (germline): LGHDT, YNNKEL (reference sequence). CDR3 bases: TGTGCCAGCAGCCATCAGGACAGATCTATGGGCTACACCTTC. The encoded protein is CASSHQDRSMGYTF.

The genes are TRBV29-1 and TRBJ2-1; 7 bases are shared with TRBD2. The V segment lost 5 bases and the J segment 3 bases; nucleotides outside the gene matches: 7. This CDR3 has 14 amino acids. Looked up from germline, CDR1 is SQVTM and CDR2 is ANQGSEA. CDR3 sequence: CSVRAGRYYNEQFF. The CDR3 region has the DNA TGCAGCGTTCGAGCGGGGAGGTACTACAATGAGCAGTTCTTC.

The CDR3 spells CASSLASFGENTEAFF. CDR3 nucleotide sequence: TGTGCCAGCAGCTTAGCTTCCTTCGGGGAGAACACTGAAGCTTTCTTT. The V and J genes are TRBV7-8 and TRBJ1-1; D is unclear. CDR1 and CDR2 (germline): SGHVS, FQNEAQ. The V gene lost 0 bases and the J gene lost 1 base, with 12 bases spanning the gap. The CDR3 sequence is 16 residues long.

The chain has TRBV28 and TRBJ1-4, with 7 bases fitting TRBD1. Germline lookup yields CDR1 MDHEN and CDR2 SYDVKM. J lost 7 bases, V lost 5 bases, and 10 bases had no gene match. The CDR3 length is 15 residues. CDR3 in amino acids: CASSPGQPGTEKLFF. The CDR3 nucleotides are TGTGCCAGCAGTCCGGGACAGCCGGGGACTGAAAAACTGTTTTTT.

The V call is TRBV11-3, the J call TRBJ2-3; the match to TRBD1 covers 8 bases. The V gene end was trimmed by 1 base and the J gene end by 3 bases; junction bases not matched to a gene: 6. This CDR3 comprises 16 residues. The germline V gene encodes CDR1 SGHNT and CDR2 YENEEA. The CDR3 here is CASSLGIRGRTDTQYF. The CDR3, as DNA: TGTGCCAGCAGCTTAGGTATCAGGGGGCGGACAGATACGCAGTATTTT.

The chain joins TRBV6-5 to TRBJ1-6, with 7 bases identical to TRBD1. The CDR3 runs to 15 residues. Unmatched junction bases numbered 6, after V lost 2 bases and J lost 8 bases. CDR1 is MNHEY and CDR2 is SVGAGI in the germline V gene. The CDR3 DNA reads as TGTGCCAGCAGTTACACGACAGGGACAGATTCACCCCTCCACTTT. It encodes CASSYTTGTDSPLHF.

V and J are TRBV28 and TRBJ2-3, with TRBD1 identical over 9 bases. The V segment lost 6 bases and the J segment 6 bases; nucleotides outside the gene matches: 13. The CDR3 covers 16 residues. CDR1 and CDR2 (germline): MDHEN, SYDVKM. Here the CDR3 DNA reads TGTGCCAGCAGCCGACACGGGACAGGGCTAGACGATACGCAGTATTTT. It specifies CASSRHGTGLDDTQYF.

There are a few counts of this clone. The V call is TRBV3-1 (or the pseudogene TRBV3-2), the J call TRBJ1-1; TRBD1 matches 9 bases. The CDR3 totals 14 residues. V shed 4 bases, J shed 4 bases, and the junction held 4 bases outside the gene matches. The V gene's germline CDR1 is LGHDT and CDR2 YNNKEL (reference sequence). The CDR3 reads CASSPRTGATEAFF. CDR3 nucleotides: TGTGCCAGCAGCCCGCGGACAGGGGCCACTGAAGCTTTCTTT.

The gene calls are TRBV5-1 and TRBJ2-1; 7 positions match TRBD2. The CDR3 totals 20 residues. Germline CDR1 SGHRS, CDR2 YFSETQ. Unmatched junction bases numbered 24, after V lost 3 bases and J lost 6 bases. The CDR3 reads CASSSIPGQIAGPLGNEQFF. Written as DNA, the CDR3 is TGCGCCAGCAGCTCAATACCCGGGCAAATAGCGGGCCCTCTAGGCAATGAGCAGTTCTTC.

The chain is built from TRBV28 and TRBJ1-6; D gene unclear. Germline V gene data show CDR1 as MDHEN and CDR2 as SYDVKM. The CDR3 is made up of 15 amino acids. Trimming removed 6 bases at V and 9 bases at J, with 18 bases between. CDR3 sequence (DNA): TGTGCCAGCAGGCCCGGAGGAAGCGGGATTTCACCCCTCCACTTT. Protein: CASRPGGSGISPLHF.

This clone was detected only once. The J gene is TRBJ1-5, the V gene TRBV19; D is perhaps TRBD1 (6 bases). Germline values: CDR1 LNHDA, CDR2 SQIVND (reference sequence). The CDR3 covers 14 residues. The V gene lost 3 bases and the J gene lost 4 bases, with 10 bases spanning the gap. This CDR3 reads CASSIGQTNQPQHF. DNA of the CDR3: TGTGCCAGTAGTATCGGACAGACTAATCAGCCCCAGCATTTT.

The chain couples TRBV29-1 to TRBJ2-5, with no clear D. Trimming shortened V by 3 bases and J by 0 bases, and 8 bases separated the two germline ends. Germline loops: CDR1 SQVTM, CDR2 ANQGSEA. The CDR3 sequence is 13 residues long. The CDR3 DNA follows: TGCAGCGTTGATCTGAGCGACCAAGAGACCCAGTACTTC. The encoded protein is CSVDLSDQETQYF. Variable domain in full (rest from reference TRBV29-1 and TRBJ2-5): SAVISQKPSRDICQRGTSLTIQCQVDSQVTMMFWYRQQPGQSLTLIATANQGSEATYESGFVIDKFPISRPNLTFSTLTVSNMSPEDSSIYLCSVDLSDQETQYFGPGTRLLVL.

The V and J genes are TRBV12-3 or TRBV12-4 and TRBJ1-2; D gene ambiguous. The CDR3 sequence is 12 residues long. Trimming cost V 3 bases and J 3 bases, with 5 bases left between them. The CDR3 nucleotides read TGTGCCAGCAGTTTTCGGGACTATGGCTACACCTTC. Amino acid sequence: CASSFRDYGYTF.

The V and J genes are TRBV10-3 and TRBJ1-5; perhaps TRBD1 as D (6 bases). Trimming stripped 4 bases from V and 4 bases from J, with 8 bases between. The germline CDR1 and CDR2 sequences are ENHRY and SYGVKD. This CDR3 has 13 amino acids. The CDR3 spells CAISGTENQPQHF. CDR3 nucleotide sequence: TGTGCCATCAGTGGGACAGAAAATCAGCCCCAGCATTTT.

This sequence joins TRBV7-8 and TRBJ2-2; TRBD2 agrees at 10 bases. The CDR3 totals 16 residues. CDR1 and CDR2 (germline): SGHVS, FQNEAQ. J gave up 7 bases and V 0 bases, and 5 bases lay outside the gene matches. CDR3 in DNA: TGTGCCAGCAGCTTAGCCCTAGCGGGAGATATCGGGGAGCTGTTTTTT. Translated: CASSLALAGDIGELFF.

CDR3 coding DNA: TGTGCCAGCAGTAACCCATTCACGGGACAAGTCTACGAGCAGTACTTC. Amino acids: CASSNPFTGQVYEQYF. V is TRBV27 and J is TRBJ2-7, with D perhaps TRBD1 (6 bases). CDR1 MNHEY and CDR2 SMNVEV come from the germline V gene (reference sequence). The germline V and J ends were trimmed by 5 bases and 3 bases, with 20 bases remaining between them. The CDR3 consists of 16 residues.

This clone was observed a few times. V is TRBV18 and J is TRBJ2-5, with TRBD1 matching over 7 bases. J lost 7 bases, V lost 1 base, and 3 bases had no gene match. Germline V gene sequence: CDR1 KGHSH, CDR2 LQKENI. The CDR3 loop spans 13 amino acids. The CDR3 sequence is CASSPRRQGTQYF. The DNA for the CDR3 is TGTGCCAGCTCACCACGCAGACAGGGGACCCAGTACTTC.

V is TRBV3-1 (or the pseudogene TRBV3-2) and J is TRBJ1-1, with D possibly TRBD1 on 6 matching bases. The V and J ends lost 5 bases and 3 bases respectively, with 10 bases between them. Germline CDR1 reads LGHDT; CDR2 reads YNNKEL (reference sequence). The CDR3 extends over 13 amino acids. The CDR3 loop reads CASSYREDTEAFF. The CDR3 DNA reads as TGTGCCAGCAGCTACAGGGAGGACACTGAAGCTTTCTTT.

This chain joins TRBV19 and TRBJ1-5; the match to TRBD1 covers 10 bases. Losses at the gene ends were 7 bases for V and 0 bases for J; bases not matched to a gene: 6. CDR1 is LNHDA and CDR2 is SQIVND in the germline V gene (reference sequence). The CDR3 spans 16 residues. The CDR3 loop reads CASNEDRGYSNQPQHF. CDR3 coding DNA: TGTGCCAGTAATGAGGACAGGGGGTATAGCAATCAGCCCCAGCATTTT.

The CDR3: CASSPYPGLAIVTQYF. CDR3 nucleotide sequence: TGTGCCAGCAGTCCATACCCGGGACTAGCGATTGTGACCCAGTACTTC. The rearrangement uses TRBV27 and TRBJ2-5, with 10 bases lining up with TRBD2. Germline values: CDR1 MNHEY, CDR2 SMNVEV (reference sequence). The V and J ends lost 5 bases and 7 bases, in that order; junction bases with no gene match: 13. This CDR3 comprises 16 residues.